This TCR beta chain came from a study of control samples from healthy donors and cancer patients. Some clones are missing from TCRdb's copy, which holds only in-frame ones; the method was immunoSEQ multiplex PCR. The sample records some 95,000 clones, roughly 92% being singletons. The CDR3 sequence is 15 residues long. Germline V gene sequence: CDR1 MNHEY, CDR2 SVGAGI. Trimming removed 6 bases from V and 7 bases from J, with 19 bases in between. Sequencing was done on a sample of blood. This sequence originates from a human donor in good health. The donor label of this sample is uncertain. The V call is TRBV6-5, the J call TRBJ1-5, with a tentative D call TRBD1 (5 bases). The CDR3 nucleotides read TGTGCCAGCAGGCTCTCACCAGGGATGGGGCAGCCCCAGCATTTT. Translation: CASRLSPGMGQPQHF.